The 21 T cell receptor beta chains presented below share a single source sample, sequenced in a study of T-cell memory formation after mild COVID-19. One entry per CDR3 protein, called by TCRdb with MiXCR from the 5' RACE reads. Among some 490,000 distinct CDR3 sequences listed, about 20% were seen once. The sequenced material came from PBMCs or a T cell subset sorted from them (not recorded which). These receptor sequences come from an adult woman who had mild COVID-19 (a few samples of this study predate the infection). Cell type and time point are not known.

This clonotype has just a few counts. The chain has TRBV7-2 and TRBJ2-5; D uncertain. This CDR3 is built from 15 residues. Germline CDR1 is SGHTA and CDR2 is FQGNSA. Deletions cut 5 bases from V and 2 bases from J, with 15 bases between. The DNA for the CDR3 is TGTGCCAGCAGCACGCGGCGAAGTGCACAAGAGACCCAGTACTTC. Translation: CASSTRRSAQETQYF.

This clonotype occurred once. The V and J genes are TRBV30 and TRBJ1-6; D possibly corresponds to TRBD1 (6 bases). Trimming took off 0 bases at V and 0 bases at J, with 6 bases between the two ends. This CDR3 has 15 residues. Germline V CDR1 and CDR2: GTSNPN, SVGIG (reference sequence). The CDR3 region has the DNA TGTGCCTGGAGTGTAGGGGGCTCCTATAATTCACCCCTCCACTTT. The encoded protein is CAWSVGGSYNSPLHF.

This clonotype was counted between two and nine times. The chain is built from TRBV20-1 and TRBJ1-3, with D perhaps matching TRBD1 (6 bases). This CDR3 is 14 amino acids long. Germline loops: CDR1 DFQATT, CDR2 SNEGSKA (reference sequence). Deletions cut 4 bases from V and 0 bases from J, with 10 bases between. Here the CDR3 reads CSATRGGSGNTIYF. The CDR3 DNA reads as TGCAGTGCTACCAGAGGGGGCTCTGGAAACACCATATATTTT.

The genes are TRBV12-3 or TRBV12-4 and TRBJ1-2; D is unclear. The V end lost 2 bases, the J end lost 1 base, and 14 bases lay between the germline ends. This CDR3 region has 16 residues. CDR3 nucleotide sequence: TGTGCCAGCAGTTTACGGGCGCTGGGAGATAACTATGGCTACACCTTC. Its translation is CASSLRALGDNYGYTF.

The chain recombines TRBV4-1 with TRBJ2-7; tentatively, D is TRBD1 (6 bases). Germline CDR1 is MGHRA and CDR2 is YSYEKL. Trimming took off 0 bases at V and 1 base at J, with 13 bases between the two ends. The CDR3 length is 16 residues. The CDR3, as DNA: TGCGCCAGCAGCCAAGATTGGACAGATATATCCTACGAGCAGTACTTC. It codes for CASSQDWTDISYEQYF.

The chain joins TRBV24-1 to TRBJ2-3; 16 bases align to TRBD2. V dropped 3 bases and J dropped 4; count of bases not matched to a gene: 9. CDR1 is KGHDR and CDR2 is SFDVKD in the germline V gene. The CDR3 extends over 19 amino acids. CDR3 sequence: CATSDADGTSGRGADTQYF. The CDR3 region has the DNA TGTGCCACCAGTGATGCCGACGGGACTAGCGGGAGGGGAGCAGATACGCAGTATTTT.

This clonotype showed up just a few times. The chain combines TRBV18 with TRBJ2-7; TRBD1 might be the D (5 bases). V lost 5 bases to trimming and J lost 6 bases, with 11 bases between them. The germline gives CDR1 KGHSH, CDR2 LQKENI. This CDR3 spans 12 amino acids. The CDR3 DNA follows: TGTGCCAGCTCATCAGGACAAGCCGAGCAGTACTTC. It encodes CASSSGQAEQYF.

The J gene is TRBJ2-4, the V gene TRBV4-2; possibly TRBD1 or TRBD2 for D (6 bases each). Germline V lookup: CDR1 LGHNA, CDR2 YNFKEQ. CDR3 size: 19 residues. V was pared by 0 bases and J by 0 bases, with 18 bases between. CDR3 in DNA: TGTGCCAGCAGCCAAGATGGGGGGCTAGGTTGGCCAGCCAAAAACATTCAGTACTTC. Residues: CASSQDGGLGWPAKNIQYF.

The chain couples TRBV15 to TRBJ1-5; 8 bases fit TRBD1. CDR1 is LNHNV, CDR2 YYDKDF, per germline (reference sequence). This CDR3 has 16 residues. With 1 base clipped from V and 5 bases from J, the junction kept 7 bases outside the gene matches. The CDR3 spells CATSRGQGQGDQPQHF. Written as DNA, the CDR3 is TGTGCCACCAGCAGAGGACAAGGACAGGGAGATCAGCCCCAGCATTTT.

J is TRBJ1-1 and V is TRBV6-6, with TRBD1 identical over 7 bases. The J segment lost 1 base and the V segment lost 6 bases, leaving 11 bases of the junction unmatched. CDR1 and CDR2 (germline): MNHNY, SVGAGI (reference sequence). The CDR3 sequence is 16 residues long. The CDR3 sequence: CASSQGLGTENTEAFF. The CDR3 coding sequence is TGTGCCAGCAGCCAGGGGTTAGGGACAGAGAACACTGAAGCTTTCTTT.

The chain is built from TRBV29-1 and TRBJ1-1; 11 bases are a match to TRBD1. Per the germline V gene, CDR1 is SQVTM and CDR2 is ANQGSEA. The CDR3 is 13 residues long. V trimming: 6 bases; J trimming: 7 bases; junction bases outside the gene matches: 7. Here the CDR3 reads CSVDRGLVDEAFF. CDR3 in DNA: TGCAGCGTGGACAGGGGGCTTGTTGATGAAGCTTTCTTT.

The chain carries TRBV5-1 and TRBJ2-2, with D unresolved. The CDR3 spans 23 residues. Germline V gene data show CDR1 as SGHRS and CDR2 as YFSETQ. Trimming cost V 0 bases and J 4 bases, with 34 bases left between them. This CDR3 is CASSLDRPSRWLGRPQGTGELFF. In DNA, the CDR3 is TGCGCCAGCAGCTTGGATCGTCCCTCGCGGTGGCTGGGTAGACCCCAAGGCACCGGGGAGCTGTTTTTT. The full variable domain, in which reference TRBV5-1 and TRBJ2-2 provide the parts outside the CDR3, is KAGVTQTPRYLIKTRGQQVTLSCSPISGHRSVSWYQQTPGQGLQFLFEYFSETQRNKGNFPGRFSGRQFSNSRSEMNVSTLELGDSALYLCASSLDRPSRWLGRPQGTGELFFGEGSRLTVL.

The chain has TRBV11-3 and TRBJ2-1, with D possibly called TRBD1 or TRBD2 (6 bases each). Germline values: CDR1 SGHNT, CDR2 YENEEA. Between the trimmed V and J ends, which lost 5 bases and 2 bases, there was a span of 19 bases. The CDR3 loop spans 17 amino acids. CDR3 bases: TGTGCCAGCAGCCCCCCCTGGGGGGCTGCCACCTACAATGAGCAGTTCTTC. Protein: CASSPPWGAATYNEQFF.

This chain connects TRBV20-1 to TRBJ2-5; TRBD2 matches 10 bases. Germline CDR1 is DFQATT and CDR2 is SNEGSKA (reference sequence). The CDR3 has 15 residues. The ends lost 0 bases at V and 2 bases at J; junction bases unmatched: 3. The CDR3 protein is CSAREIAGGQETQYF. The CDR3 DNA reads TGCAGTGCTAGAGAAATAGCGGGGGGACAAGAGACCCAGTACTTC.

The V gene is TRBV5-1, the J gene TRBJ2-7; D might be TRBD2 (6 bases). The ends were cut back, 6 bases at V and 2 bases at J, with 9 bases in the middle. Germline V CDR1 and CDR2: SGHRS, YFSETQ. The CDR3 is 12 residues long. The CDR3 nucleotides are TGCGCCAGCATGGAGGGTCCCTACGAGCAGTACTTC. This encodes CASMEGPYEQYF.

This clonotype was found a few times. The chain carries TRBV7-8 and TRBJ1-1, with TRBD1 identical over 8 bases. CDR1 SGHVS and CDR2 FQNEAQ come from the germline V gene. The CDR3 length is 15 residues. Trimming cost V 8 bases and J 1 base; bases outside gene matches: 9. The CDR3 loop reads CASSLVGTGNTEAFF. The DNA of the CDR3 is TGTGCCAGCTCGCTAGTGGGGACAGGGAACACTGAAGCTTTCTTT.

This clonotype was detected a few times. V and J are TRBV9 and TRBJ2-7; TRBD2 might be the D (6 bases). Between the trimmed V and J ends, which lost 3 bases and 4 bases, there was a span of 11 bases. The length of the CDR3 is 13 residues. Germline V gene sequence: CDR1 SGDLS, CDR2 YYNGEE. CDR3 region: CASSGLAEYEQYF. The CDR3 DNA reads TGTGCCAGCAGCGGATTAGCGGAGTACGAGCAGTACTTC.

This clonotype was seen only once. The chain couples TRBV7-2 to TRBJ2-7, with no clear D. The V end was cut by 5 bases, the J end by 2 bases, with 10 bases between. CDR1 and CDR2 (germline): SGHTA, FQGNSA. This CDR3 is 13 amino acids long. The CDR3 region has the DNA TGTGCCAGCAGCCGTCCCCCCACCTACGAGCAGTACTTC. Amino acids: CASSRPPTYEQYF.

This clonotype was picked up a small number of times. This sequence joins TRBV5-1 and TRBJ2-5; the D is unclear. The CDR3 length is 14 residues. Germline V lookup: CDR1 SGHRS, CDR2 YFSETQ. V was trimmed by 4 bases and J by 2 bases, leaving 12 bases between them. Here the CDR3 reads CASSLRSQQETQYF. In DNA, the CDR3 is TGCGCCAGCAGCCTGCGGTCACAACAAGAGACCCAGTACTTC.

This clonotype was observed a few times. The chain uses TRBV20-1 and TRBJ1-2; D is unresolved. CDR3 length: 11 residues. The V and J ends lost 5 bases and 7 bases respectively, with 11 bases between them. CDR1 and CDR2 from the germline V gene are DFQATT and SNEGSKA (reference sequence). CDR3 coding DNA: TGCAGTGCTGCAGGACCATTTGGCTACACCTTC. Translated, it gives CSAAGPFGYTF.

The chain has TRBV6-2 or TRBV6-3 and TRBJ1-1; D possibly corresponds to TRBD1 (5 bases). Germline V gives CDR1 MNHEY, CDR2 SVGEGT. V lost 0 bases and J 0 bases, leaving 23 bases between the germline ends. The CDR3 sequence is 20 residues long. The CDR3 protein is CASSYSSSVRDDHMNTEAFF. The DNA for the CDR3 is TGTGCCAGCAGTTACTCGAGTTCAGTTAGGGACGACCATATGAACACTGAAGCTTTCTTT.